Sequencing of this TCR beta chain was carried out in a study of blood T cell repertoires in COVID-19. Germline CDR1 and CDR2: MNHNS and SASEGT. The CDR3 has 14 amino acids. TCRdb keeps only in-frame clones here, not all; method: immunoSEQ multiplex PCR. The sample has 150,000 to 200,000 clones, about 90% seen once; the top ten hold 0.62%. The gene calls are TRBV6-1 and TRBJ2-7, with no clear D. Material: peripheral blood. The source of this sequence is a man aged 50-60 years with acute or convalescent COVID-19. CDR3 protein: CAGSEWQSAYEQYV. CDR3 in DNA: TGTGCCGGCAGTGAATGGCAGTCAGCCTACGAGCAGTACGTC.